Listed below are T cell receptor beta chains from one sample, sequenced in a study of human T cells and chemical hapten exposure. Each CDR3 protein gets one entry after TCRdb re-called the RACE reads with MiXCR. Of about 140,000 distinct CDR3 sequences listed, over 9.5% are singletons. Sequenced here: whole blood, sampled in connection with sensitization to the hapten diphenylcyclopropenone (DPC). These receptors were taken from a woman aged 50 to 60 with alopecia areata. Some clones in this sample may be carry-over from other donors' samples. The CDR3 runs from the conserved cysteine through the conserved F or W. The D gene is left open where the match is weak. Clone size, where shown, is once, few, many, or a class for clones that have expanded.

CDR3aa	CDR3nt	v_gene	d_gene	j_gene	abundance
CASSGEADYEQYF	TGTGCCAGCTCGGGTGAAGCGGACTACGAGCAGTACTTC	TRBV18	-	TRBJ2-7	few
CASSFQGRGTDTQYF	TGTGCCAGCAGCTTTCAGGGTCGTGGCACAGATACGCAGTATTTT	TRBV5-6	-	TRBJ2-3	many
CASSLRSAGAYEQYF	TGTGCCAGTAGTCTTCGGTCGGCAGGGGCCTACGAGCAGTACTTC	TRBV19	-	TRBJ2-7	few
CASTPGGKVDTDTQYF	TGTGCCAGCACTCCAGGGGGCAAGGTCGACACAGATACGCAGTATTTT	TRBV12-3/TRBV12-4	TRBD1	TRBJ2-3	many
CASSLARREWSPGELFF	TGCGCCAGCAGCTTGGCCCGGCGGGAGTGGTCCCCCGGGGAGCTGTTTTTT	TRBV5-1	TRBD2	TRBJ2-2	-
CASSSKTGRLGEQYF	TGTGCCAGCAGTTCAAAGACGGGCCGCTTGGGCGAGCAGTACTTC	TRBV28	-	TRBJ2-7	many
CASSLGGGYTF	TGTGCCAGCAGCTTAGGAGGGGGCTACACCTTC	TRBV12-3/TRBV12-4	-	TRBJ1-2	many
CASTPNRQELYTDTQYF	TGTGCCAGCACCCCGAACCGGCAGGAACTCTACACAGATACGCAGTATTTT	TRBV25-1	-	TRBJ2-3	-
CSYGLSNEQFF	TGCAGTTACGGACTATCCAATGAGCAGTTCTTC	TRBV29-1	-	TRBJ2-1	few
CASNSGGGEKLFF	TGTGCCAGCAACTCGGGCGGAGGTGAAAAACTGTTTTTT	TRBV12-3/TRBV12-4	-	TRBJ1-4	-
CATSRGSGSQVGTDTQYF	TGTGCCACCAGCAGAGGTAGCGGGAGTCAAGTCGGCACAGATACGCAGTATTTT	TRBV15	TRBD2	TRBJ2-3	few
CSARSGMNTEAFF	TGCAGTGCTAGGTCAGGCATGAACACTGAAGCTTTCTTT	TRBV20-1	-	TRBJ1-1	many
CASSSLGEALYNEQFF	TGCGCCAGCAGCTCACTGGGGGAGGCCCTCTACAATGAGCAGTTCTTC	TRBV5-1	-	TRBJ2-1	few
CASSARGTSGRPSYNEQFF	TGTGCCAGCAGCGCGAGAGGGACTAGCGGGAGGCCCTCCTACAATGAGCAGTTCTTC	TRBV9	TRBD2	TRBJ2-1	many
CASSLGVGYGYTF	TGTGCCAGCAGTTTGGGGGTGGGCTATGGCTACACCTTC	TRBV12-3/TRBV12-4	-	TRBJ1-2	many
CASSLGGGQETQYF	TGTGCCAGCAGCTTAGGCGGCGGTCAAGAGACCCAGTACTTC	TRBV7-2	-	TRBJ2-5	many
CASSPQYPLTVFF	TGTGCCAGCAGCCCACAATACCCCTTAACGGTTTTCTTT	TRBV7-2	-	TRBJ1-1	-
CASSQSGTEEQPQHF	TGTGCCAGCTCACAATCCGGGACAGAAGAGCAGCCCCAGCATTTT	TRBV18	TRBD1	TRBJ1-5	few
CASSLTARAGELFF	TGTGCCAGCAGCTTAACGGCGAGGGCCGGGGAGCTGTTTTTT	TRBV7-3	-	TRBJ2-2	-
CASSSQGAAAEAFF	TGTGCCAGCAGTTCTCAGGGGGCAGCTGCTGAAGCTTTCTTT	TRBV5-5	TRBD1	TRBJ1-1	-
CASSLDWTTGIGKYF	TGTGCCAGCAGCTTAGATTGGACTACCGGGATCGGGAAGTACTTC	TRBV7-2	-	TRBJ2-7	-
CASSAKTSGSSEQYF	TGTGCCAGCAGCGCAAAGACTAGCGGGAGTTCCGAGCAGTACTTC	TRBV2	TRBD2	TRBJ2-7	-
CASSSGTSGNDEQFF	TGCGCCAGCAGTTCCGGGACTAGCGGGAACGATGAGCAGTTCTTC	TRBV10-1	TRBD2	TRBJ2-1	few
CASSLLTGGQPQHF	TGTGCCAGCAGCTTGTTAACGGGGGGGCAGCCCCAGCATTTT	TRBV5-6	-	TRBJ1-5	few
CASSSRQGVYEQYF	TGTGCCAGCAGCTCTCGACAGGGGGTCTACGAGCAGTACTTC	TRBV7-6	TRBD1	TRBJ2-7	few
CASSLGLFYEQYF	TGTGCCAGCAGCTTGGGACTATTCTACGAGCAGTACTTC	TRBV5-4	-	TRBJ2-7	many
CASSRQGNTGELFF	TGTGCCAGCAGCCGACAGGGGAACACCGGGGAGCTGTTTTTT	TRBV6-1	TRBD1	TRBJ2-2	many
CASKEGVITGELFF	TGTGCCAGCAAAGAGGGAGTAATCACCGGGGAGCTGTTTTTT	TRBV2	-	TRBJ2-2	few
CASSSLHGYTF	TGTGCCAGCAGTTCCCTCCATGGCTACACCTTC	TRBV12-3/TRBV12-4	-	TRBJ1-2	many
CASSTDRGLGYGYTF	TGCGCCAGCAGCACGGACAGGGGGCTTGGCTATGGCTACACCTTC	TRBV5-1	TRBD1	TRBJ1-2	-
CATSSPALAGTQYF	TGTGCCACCAGCAGCCCAGCTTTAGCGGGCACGCAGTATTTT	TRBV15	TRBD2	TRBJ2-3	few
CSVGGTSGTRLSVTQYF	TGCAGCGTTGGAGGGACTAGCGGGACTCGTCTCTCCGTTACGCAGTATTTT	TRBV29-1	TRBD2	TRBJ2-3	few
CASSFRSQRDTQYF	TGTGCCAGCAGTTTTCGGTCCCAGCGAGATACGCAGTATTTT	TRBV11-1	-	TRBJ2-3	few
CASSSGRQGARNQPQHF	TGTGCCAGCAGTTCGGGGCGACAGGGGGCTCGAAATCAGCCCCAGCATTTT	TRBV6-2/TRBV6-3	TRBD1	TRBJ1-5	few
CASNAPHLAMDEKLFF	TGTGCCAGCAATGCCCCTCACTTAGCCATGGATGAAAAACTGTTTTTT	TRBV28	-	TRBJ1-4	few
CASIRAQVGEQYF	TGTGCCAGCATCAGGGCTCAGGTCGGCGAGCAGTACTTC	TRBV6-2/TRBV6-3	-	TRBJ2-7	few
CASSPRVGESSYNEQFF	TGTGCCAGCAGCCCCCGGGTGGGGGAGAGCTCCTACAATGAGCAGTTCTTC	TRBV9	-	TRBJ2-1	many
CASSPRLAGLGAYEQYF	TGTGCCAGCTCCCCCAGACTAGCGGGGCTTGGCGCCTACGAGCAGTACTTC	TRBV28	TRBD2	TRBJ2-7	few
CSVSVSSYEQYF	TGCAGCGTGTCCGTCAGCTCCTACGAGCAGTACTTC	TRBV29-1	-	TRBJ2-7	many
CASSLGQATRGEKLFF	TGTGCCAGCAGCTTAGGTCAGGCGACACGGGGGGAAAAACTGTTTTTT	TRBV7-8	-	TRBJ1-4	-
CASSYGGRERAKNIQYF	TGTGCCAGCAGTTACGGGGGAAGGGAACGAGCCAAAAACATTCAGTACTTC	TRBV28	-	TRBJ2-4	few
CASSKQGASGEQYF	TGTGCCAGCAGCAAACAGGGGGCTTCCGGCGAGCAGTACTTC	TRBV7-9	TRBD1	TRBJ2-7	-
CASSFQGQQNSPLHF	TGTGCCAGCAGTTTTCAAGGACAACAAAATTCACCCCTCCACTTT	TRBV28	-	TRBJ1-6	-
CSASSGINNSPLHF	TGCAGTGCTAGTTCCGGGATTAATAATTCACCCCTCCACTTT	TRBV20-1	-	TRBJ1-6	-
CSVEIVSNQPQHF	TGCAGCGTTGAAATTGTTAGCAATCAGCCCCAGCATTTT	TRBV29-1	-	TRBJ1-5	few
CASSLAGTAVNSPLHF	TGTGCCAGCAGTTTAGCGGGGACAGCAGTTAATTCACCCCTCCACTTT	TRBV12-3/TRBV12-4	TRBD1	TRBJ1-6	many
CASSPLTSVETQYF	TGCGCCAGCAGCCCTCTAACTAGCGTCGAGACCCAGTACTTC	TRBV5-1	TRBD2	TRBJ2-5	-
CASSALPAEGGAQYF	TGTGCCAGCAGCGCTCTCCCCGCCGAAGGGGGCGCCCAGTACTTC	TRBV9	TRBD1	TRBJ2-7	few
CASSLTSSQETQYF	TGCGCCAGCAGCCTGACTAGCAGCCAAGAGACCCAGTACTTC	TRBV5-1	TRBD2	TRBJ2-5	few
CASTPRSVAEAFF	TGTGCCAGCACCCCCCGAAGTGTAGCTGAAGCTTTCTTT	TRBV12-3/TRBV12-4	-	TRBJ1-1	-
CASRPRQSTNEKLFF	TGTGCCAGCAGACCCAGACAGTCAACTAATGAAAAACTGTTTTTT	TRBV7-3	-	TRBJ1-4	-
CASSGPRQITPSYEQYF	TGTGCCAGCAGTGGGCCCCGACAGATAACACCCTCCTACGAGCAGTACTTC	TRBV12-3/TRBV12-4	-	TRBJ2-7	few
CASSPRDSGRGQFF	TGTGCCAGCAGCCCCCGTGATAGCGGGAGAGGACAGTTCTTC	TRBV3-1	TRBD2	TRBJ2-1	many
CASSLIGEAFF	TGTGCCAGCAGCTTGATCGGGGAGGCTTTCTTT	TRBV7-9	-	TRBJ1-1	many
CSVSGGQQTQYF	TGCAGCGTTAGCGGGGGGCAACAGACCCAGTACTTC	TRBV29-1	TRBD2	TRBJ2-5	few
CSARVAPDNSPLHF	TGCAGTGCTAGAGTGGCACCGGATAATTCACCCCTCCACTTT	TRBV20-1	-	TRBJ1-6	many
CASSPQGTSGKEFF	TGCGCCAGCAGCCCGCAAGGGACTAGCGGAAAGGAGTTCTTC	TRBV5-1	TRBD2	TRBJ2-1	-
CASSLLGGRTVNEQFF	TGTGCCAGCAGCTTACTGGGAGGAAGGACGGTCAATGAGCAGTTCTTC	TRBV11-2	-	TRBJ2-1	-
CASSQGAKNIQYF	TGTGCCAGCTCCCAGGGGGCCAAAAACATTCAGTACTTC	TRBV2	-	TRBJ2-4	-